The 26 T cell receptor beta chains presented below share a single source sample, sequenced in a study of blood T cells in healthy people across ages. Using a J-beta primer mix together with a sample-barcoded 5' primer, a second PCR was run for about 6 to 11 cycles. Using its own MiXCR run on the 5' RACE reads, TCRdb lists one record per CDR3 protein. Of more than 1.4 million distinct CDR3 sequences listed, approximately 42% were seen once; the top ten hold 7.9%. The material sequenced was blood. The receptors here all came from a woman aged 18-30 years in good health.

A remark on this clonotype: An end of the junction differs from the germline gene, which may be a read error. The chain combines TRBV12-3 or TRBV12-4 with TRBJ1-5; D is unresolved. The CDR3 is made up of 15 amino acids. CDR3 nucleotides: TGTGGCAGCAGTTTAGTTGGAATCGGCCAGCAGCCCCAGCATTTT. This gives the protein CGSSLVGIGQQPQHF.

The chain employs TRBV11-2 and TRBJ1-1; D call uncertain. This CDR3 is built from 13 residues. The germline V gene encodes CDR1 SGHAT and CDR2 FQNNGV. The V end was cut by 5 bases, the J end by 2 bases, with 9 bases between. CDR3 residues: CASSQTSNTEAFF. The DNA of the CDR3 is TGTGCCAGCAGCCAGACAAGTAACACTGAAGCTTTCTTT. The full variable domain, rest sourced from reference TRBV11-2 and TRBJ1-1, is EAGVAQSPRYKIIEKRQSVAFWCNPISGHATLYWYQQILGQGPKLLIQFQNNGVVDDSQLPKDRFSAERLKGVDSTLKIQPAKLEDSAVYLCASSQTSNTEAFFGQGTRLTVV.

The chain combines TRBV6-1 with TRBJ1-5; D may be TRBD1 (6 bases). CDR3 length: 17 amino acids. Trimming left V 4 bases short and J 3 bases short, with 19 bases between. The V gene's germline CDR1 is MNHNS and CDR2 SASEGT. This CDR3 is CASSGQTGGGINQPQHF. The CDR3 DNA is TGTGCCAGCAGTGGGCAGACCGGAGGGGGTATCAATCAGCCCCAGCATTTT.

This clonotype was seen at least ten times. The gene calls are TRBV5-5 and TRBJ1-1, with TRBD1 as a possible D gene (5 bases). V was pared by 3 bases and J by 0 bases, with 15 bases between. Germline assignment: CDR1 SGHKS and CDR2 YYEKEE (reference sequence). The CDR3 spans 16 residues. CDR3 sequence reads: CASSSTPQEMNTEAFF. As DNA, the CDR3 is TGTGCCAGCAGCTCCACTCCACAGGAGATGAACACTGAAGCTTTCTTT.

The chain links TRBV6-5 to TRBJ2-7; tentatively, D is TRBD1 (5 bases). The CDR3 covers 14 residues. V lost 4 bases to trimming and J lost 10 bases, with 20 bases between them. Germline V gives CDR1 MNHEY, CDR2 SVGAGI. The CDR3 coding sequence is TGTGCCAGCAGTTTCACGGACAACATAGGTCCCCAGTACTTC. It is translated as CASSFTDNIGPQYF.

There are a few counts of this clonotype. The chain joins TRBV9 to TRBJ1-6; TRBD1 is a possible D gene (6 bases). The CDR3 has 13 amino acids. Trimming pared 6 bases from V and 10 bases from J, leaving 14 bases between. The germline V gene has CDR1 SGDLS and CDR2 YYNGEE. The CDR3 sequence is CASNEDSLSPLHF. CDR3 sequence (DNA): TGTGCCAGCAACGAGGACAGTTTGTCACCCCTCCACTTT. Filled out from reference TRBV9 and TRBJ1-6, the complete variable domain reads DSGVTQTPKHLITATGQRVTLRCSPRSGDLSVYWYQQSLDQGLQFLIQYYNGEERAKGNILERFSAQQFPDLHSELNLSSLELGDSALYFCASNEDSLSPLHFGNGTRLTVT.

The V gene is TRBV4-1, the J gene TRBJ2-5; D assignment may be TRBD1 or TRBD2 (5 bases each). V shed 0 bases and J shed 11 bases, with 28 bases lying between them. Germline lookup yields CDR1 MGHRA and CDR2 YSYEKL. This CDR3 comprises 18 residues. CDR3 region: CASSQEKPWTTPGHEQYF. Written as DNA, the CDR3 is TGCGCCAGCAGCCAAGAAAAACCTTGGACCACCCCGGGGCATGAGCAGTACTTC.

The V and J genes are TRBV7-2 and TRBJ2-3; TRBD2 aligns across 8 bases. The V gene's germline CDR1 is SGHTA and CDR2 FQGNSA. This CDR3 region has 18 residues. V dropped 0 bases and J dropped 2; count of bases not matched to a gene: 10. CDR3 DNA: TGTGCCAGCAGCTTAGCCCCCTTTAGCGGGGCCGTCACAGATACGCAGTATTTT. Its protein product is CASSLAPFSGAVTDTQYF.

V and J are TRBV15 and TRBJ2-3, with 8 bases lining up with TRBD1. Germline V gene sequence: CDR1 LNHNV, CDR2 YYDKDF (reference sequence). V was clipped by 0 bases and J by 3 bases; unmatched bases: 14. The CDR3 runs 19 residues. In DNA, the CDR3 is TGTGCCACCAGCAGAGATTTGGTTAGAGGGACAGGCCCAACAGATACGCAGTATTTT. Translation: CATSRDLVRGTGPTDTQYF.

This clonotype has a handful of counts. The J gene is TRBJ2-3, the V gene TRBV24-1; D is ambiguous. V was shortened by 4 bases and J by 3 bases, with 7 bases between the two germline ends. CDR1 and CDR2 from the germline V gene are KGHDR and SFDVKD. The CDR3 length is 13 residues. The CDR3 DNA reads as TGTGCCACCAGTGAGGCGGAAACAGATACGCAGTATTTT. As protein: CATSEAETDTQYF.

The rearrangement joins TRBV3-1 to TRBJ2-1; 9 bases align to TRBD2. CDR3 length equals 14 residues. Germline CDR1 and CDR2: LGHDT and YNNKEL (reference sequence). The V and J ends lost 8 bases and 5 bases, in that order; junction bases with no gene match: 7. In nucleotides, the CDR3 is TGTGCCAGCGGATTGACTAGCGGAGACAATGAGCAGTTCTTC. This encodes CASGLTSGDNEQFF.

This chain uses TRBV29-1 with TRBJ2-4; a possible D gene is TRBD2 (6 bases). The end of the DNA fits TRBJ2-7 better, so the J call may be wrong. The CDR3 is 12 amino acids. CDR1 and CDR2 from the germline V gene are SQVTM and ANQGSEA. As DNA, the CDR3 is TGCAGCGTTGCCGGGAGCCGCTACGAGCAGTACTTC. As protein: CSVAGSRYEQYF.

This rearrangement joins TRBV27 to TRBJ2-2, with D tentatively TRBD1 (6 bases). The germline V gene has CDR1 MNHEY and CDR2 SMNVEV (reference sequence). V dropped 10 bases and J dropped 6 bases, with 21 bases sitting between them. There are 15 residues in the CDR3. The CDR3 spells CATLSQGIRAGELFF. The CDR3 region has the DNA TGTGCCACCTTAAGTCAGGGGATTCGGGCCGGGGAGCTGTTTTTT.

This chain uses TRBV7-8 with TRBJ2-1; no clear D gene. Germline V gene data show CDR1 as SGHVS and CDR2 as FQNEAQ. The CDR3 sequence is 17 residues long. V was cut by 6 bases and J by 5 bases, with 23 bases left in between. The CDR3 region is CASSPDRILGRNNEQFF. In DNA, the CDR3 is TGTGCCAGCAGTCCTGACCGAATTCTGGGCAGAAACAATGAGCAGTTCTTC.

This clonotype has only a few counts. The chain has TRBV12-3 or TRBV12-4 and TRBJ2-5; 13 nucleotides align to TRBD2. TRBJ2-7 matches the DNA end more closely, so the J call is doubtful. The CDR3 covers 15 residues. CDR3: CASRDGTSGNHEQYF. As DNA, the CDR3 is TGTGCCAGCAGGGACGGGACTAGCGGGAACCACGAGCAGTACTTC.

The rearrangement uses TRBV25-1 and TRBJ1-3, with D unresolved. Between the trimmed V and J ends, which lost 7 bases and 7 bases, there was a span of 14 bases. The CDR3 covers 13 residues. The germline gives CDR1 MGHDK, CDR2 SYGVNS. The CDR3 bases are TGTGCCAGCACCGAAGGGATGGGTAACACCATATATTTT. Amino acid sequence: CASTEGMGNTIYF.

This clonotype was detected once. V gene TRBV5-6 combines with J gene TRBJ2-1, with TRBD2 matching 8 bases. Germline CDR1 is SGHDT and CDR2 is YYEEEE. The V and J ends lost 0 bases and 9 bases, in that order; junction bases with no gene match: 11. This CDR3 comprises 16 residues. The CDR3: CASSLAAGGLQGEQFF. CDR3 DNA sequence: TGTGCCAGCAGCTTGGCGGCGGGGGGACTACAAGGTGAGCAGTTCTTC.

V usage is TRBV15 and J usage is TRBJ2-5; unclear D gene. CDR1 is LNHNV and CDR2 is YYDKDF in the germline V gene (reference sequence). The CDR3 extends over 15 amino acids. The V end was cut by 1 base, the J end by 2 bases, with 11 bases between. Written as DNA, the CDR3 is TGTGCCACCAGCAGAGGGGGAAATGGACAAGAGACCCAGTACTTC. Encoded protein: CATSRGGNGQETQYF.

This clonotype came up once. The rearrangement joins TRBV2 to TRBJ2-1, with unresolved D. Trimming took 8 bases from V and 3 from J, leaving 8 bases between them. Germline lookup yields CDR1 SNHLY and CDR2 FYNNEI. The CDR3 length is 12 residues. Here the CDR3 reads CASGSNYNEQFF. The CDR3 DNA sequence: TGTGCCAGCGGGTCGAACTACAATGAGCAGTTCTTC. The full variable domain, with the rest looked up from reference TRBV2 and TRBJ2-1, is EPEVTQTPSHQVTQMGQEVILRCVPISNHLYFYWYRQILGQKVEFLVSFYNNEISEKSEIFDDQFSVERPDGSNFTLKIRSTKLEDSAMYFCASGSNYNEQFFGPGTRLTVL.

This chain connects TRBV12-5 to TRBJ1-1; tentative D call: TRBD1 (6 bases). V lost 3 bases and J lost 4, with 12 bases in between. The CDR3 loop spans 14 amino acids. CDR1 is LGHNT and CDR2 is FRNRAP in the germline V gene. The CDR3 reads CASGLGGAGTEAFF. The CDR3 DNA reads TGTGCTAGTGGTTTAGGGGGGGCCGGCACTGAAGCTTTCTTT. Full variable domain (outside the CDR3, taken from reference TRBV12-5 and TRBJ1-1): DARVTQTPRHKVTEMGQEVTMRCQPILGHNTVFWYRQTMMQGLELLAYFRNRAPLDDSGMPKDRFSAEMPDATLATLKIQPSEPRDSAVYFCASGLGGAGTEAFFGQGTRLTVV.

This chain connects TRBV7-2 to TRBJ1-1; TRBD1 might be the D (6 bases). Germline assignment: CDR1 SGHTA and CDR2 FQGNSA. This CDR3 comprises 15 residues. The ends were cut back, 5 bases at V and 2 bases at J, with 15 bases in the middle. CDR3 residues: CASSPSWGRNTEAFF. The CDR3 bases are TGTGCCAGCAGCCCTAGTTGGGGGCGCAACACTGAAGCTTTCTTT. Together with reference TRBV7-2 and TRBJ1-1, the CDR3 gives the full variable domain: GAGVSQSPSNKVTEKGKDVELRCDPISGHTALYWYRQSLGQGLEFLIYFQGNSAPDKSGLPSDRFSAERTGGSVSTLTIQRTQQEDSAVYLCASSPSWGRNTEAFFGQGTRLTVV.

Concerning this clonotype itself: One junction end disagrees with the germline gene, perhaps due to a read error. The CDR3 nucleotides are TGTGCCAGCGGCTTCCTTGGGGCTGAGCAGTTCTTC. Encoded protein: CASGFLGAEQFF. The gene calls are TRBV7-2 and TRBJ2-1, with a weak D call TRBD1 (5 bases). Germline V CDR1 and CDR2: SGHTA, FQGNSA. The CDR3 length is 12 residues.

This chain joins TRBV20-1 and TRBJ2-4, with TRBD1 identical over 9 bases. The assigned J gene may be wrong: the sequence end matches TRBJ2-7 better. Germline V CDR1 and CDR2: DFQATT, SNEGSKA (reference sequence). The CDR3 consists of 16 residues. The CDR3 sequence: CSAGSGSGTGFFEQYF. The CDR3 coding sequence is TGCAGTGCTGGTTCTGGGTCAGGGACAGGGTTCTTCGAGCAGTACTTC.

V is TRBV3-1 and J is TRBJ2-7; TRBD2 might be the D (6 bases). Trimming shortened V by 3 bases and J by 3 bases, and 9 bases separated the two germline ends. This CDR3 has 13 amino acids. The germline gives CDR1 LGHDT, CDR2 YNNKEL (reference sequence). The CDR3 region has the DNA TGTGCCAGCAGCCATCAGGGACTCTACGAGCAGTACTTC. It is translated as CASSHQGLYEQYF.

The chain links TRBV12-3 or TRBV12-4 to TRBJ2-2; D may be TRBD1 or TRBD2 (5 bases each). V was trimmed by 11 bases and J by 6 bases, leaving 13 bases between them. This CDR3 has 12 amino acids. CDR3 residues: CAGHKGPGELFF. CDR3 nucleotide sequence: TGTGCCGGCCACAAGGGACCCGGGGAGCTGTTTTTT.

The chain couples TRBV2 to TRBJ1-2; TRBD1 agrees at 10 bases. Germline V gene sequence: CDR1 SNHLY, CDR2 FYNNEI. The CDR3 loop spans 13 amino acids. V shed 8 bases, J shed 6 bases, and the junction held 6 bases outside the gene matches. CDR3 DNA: TGTGCCAGCGTCTGGACAGGGGGGGATGGCTACACCTTC. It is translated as CASVWTGGDGYTF.